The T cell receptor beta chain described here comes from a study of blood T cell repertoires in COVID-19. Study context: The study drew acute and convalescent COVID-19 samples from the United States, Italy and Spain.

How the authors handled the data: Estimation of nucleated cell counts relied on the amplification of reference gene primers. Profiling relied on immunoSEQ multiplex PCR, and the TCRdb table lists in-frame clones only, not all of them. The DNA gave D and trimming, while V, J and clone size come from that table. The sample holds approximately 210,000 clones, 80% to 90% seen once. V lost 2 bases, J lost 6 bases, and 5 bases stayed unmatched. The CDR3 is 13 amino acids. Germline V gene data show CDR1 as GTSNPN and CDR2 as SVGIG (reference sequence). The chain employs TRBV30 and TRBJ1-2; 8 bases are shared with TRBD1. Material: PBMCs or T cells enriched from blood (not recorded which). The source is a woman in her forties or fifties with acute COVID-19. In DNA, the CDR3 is TGTGCCTGGAGTTTGACAGGGGCGGATGGCTACACCTTC. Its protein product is CAWSLTGADGYTF.